This T cell receptor beta chain was captured by sequencing in a study of control samples from healthy donors and cancer patients. Unmatched junction bases numbered 6, after V lost 5 bases and J lost 6 bases. This CDR3 comprises 14 residues. Germline V gives CDR1 MNHEY, CDR2 SVGAGI. This table comes from immunoSEQ multiplex PCR, and its TCRdb copy is limited to in-frame clones, with some not included. Of 190,000 or so clones in the sample, 90% to 95% were seen once. Sequencing was done on a sample of blood. The receptor comes from a man aged 18 to 29 in good health. The chain has TRBV6-5 and TRBJ2-3; 9 nucleotides agree with TRBD2. The CDR3 bases are TGTGCCAGCAGTCCGGGACTAGCAGGGGATACGCAGTATTTT. Protein: CASSPGLAGDTQYF.